The present TCR beta chain was sequenced within a study of blood T cell repertoires in COVID-19. Clones were read by immunoSEQ multiplex PCR, and TCRdb kept only the in-frame ones, dropping some. The sample consists of some 67,000 clones, more than 70% of them appearing once. Germline V lookup: CDR1 LGHNA, CDR2 YNFKEQ. V shed 0 bases and J shed 4 bases, with 14 bases lying between them. The CDR3 is 16 residues long. Sequencing was done on a sample of peripheral blood. This sequence joins TRBV4-2 and TRBJ2-3; a possible D gene is TRBD2 (5 bases). The receptor was derived from a woman aged 60-75 years with acute or convalescent COVID-19. CDR3 coding DNA: TGTGCCAGCAGCCAAGAGGCCGAGGGAATGGCAGATACGCAGTATTTT. It specifies CASSQEAEGMADTQYF.